This TCR beta chain is from a study of CD8+ T cells in alopecia areata (dated by TCRdb to 2016 to 2019). Background on the whole study: The treated patients took part in an open-label pilot trial in which moderate-to-severe alopecia areata was treated with oral tofacitinib at 5 to 10 mg twice daily. TCRbeta CDR3 regions were amplified by immunoSEQ multiplex PCR using 35 Vbeta forward and 13 Jbeta reverse primers. Clonality in the scalp was compared among normal scalp (n=4), patchy alopecia areata scalp (n=8), and alopecia totalis/universalis scalp (n=8). Disease severity in treated patients was measured with the SALT score, which quantifies the percentage of affected scalp surface area. Tofacitinib was given for 6 to 18 months, followed by 6 months of follow-up off drug to assess delayed response and recurrence. The RNA source kit depended on sample type: the PAXgene miRNA kit for fixed scalp, the miRNeasy kit for PBMCs, and the RNeasy kit for mouse skin. Biopsies were taken from tofacitinib-treated patients at baseline and again at 4 and 24 weeks into treatment, and several of those patients also had a later scalp biopsy. Scalp tissue and sorted CD4+ and CD8+ peripheral blood T cells from patchy and totalis/universalis alopecia areata patients and from healthy controls were covered by human TCRbeta sequencing. To study T cell clonal expansion in alopecia areata, the researchers applied high-throughput TCRbeta sequencing to both the C3H/HeJ mouse model and human patients. Results and caveats for the whole study, not just this receptor: Many expanded lesional clones were found to persist in scalp and blood during tofacitinib treatment, and relapse after treatment cessation may be partly explained by this persistence. Unlike mouse skin, where gammadelta T cells dominate, normal human skin contains resident alphabeta T cells that get sequenced too, which complicates analysis of the scalp TCR repertoire. With tofacitinib, both scalp clonality and the number of expanded CD8+ clones among the top 100 scalp clones went down significantly. Because the treated cohort was small and included a single nonresponder, larger studies are needed to assess links between baseline CD8+ expansion and response. Lesional scalp, especially in alopecia totalis/universalis, showed higher clonality and more expanded CD8+ clones than normal scalp, suggesting antigenic drive. Shared TCR sequences between patients were less evident than in mice, which may be partly attributable to HLA diversity in the patient population.

On this clone itself: No antigen is known for it. No much larger clone exists at a distance of one base, and base qualities are not known.

The treatment or condition label, as the study defines it: oral pan-JAK inhibitor, 5-10 mg twice daily. Lesional scalp punch biopsies and peripheral blood were obtained from alopecia areata patients. PBMCs were isolated by density centrifugation and stained for CD3, CD4 and CD8, and CD4+ and CD8+ T cells were sorted on a FACSAria. Library preparation used the immunoSEQ multiplex PCR assay. For TCR sequencing, RNA was extracted from every sample and reverse transcribed into cDNA to serve as template. SuperScript III was used to make first-strand cDNA, primed with a 2:1 mix of oligo-dT and random hexamers. A synthetic immune receptor repertoire was used to gauge amplification bias, and whatever bias remained was removed computationally. Processing in the source paper ran as follows. After raw reads were preprocessed to remove errors, the CDR3 was defined following IMGT conventions as running from the conserved cysteine to phenylalanine. Clonality was computed as 1 minus the Shannon entropy, with the entropy normalized by log2 of the number of productive unique TCRs. CD4 or CD8 identity of scalp clones was inferred by cross-referencing scalp TCRbeta sequences with sorted blood CD4 and CD8 repertoires. Not all clones reach the TCRdb copy of this immuneACCESS table, which keeps in-frame sequences only. Checked studies attribute under half of the gap to unresolved V genes and leave the rest unexplained. The V and J calls and clone size come from that table; D and trimming were worked out from the DNA. For this sample there are some 200,000 clones; less than 50% appear just once. The ten largest clones capture approximately 2.9% of the sample.

The CDR3 sequence holds 13 residues, the cysteine and phenylalanine included. Only CDR3 DNA is held: 39 bases, read in frame from base 1. V lost 8 bases and J lost 1 base; the stretch between them is 12 bases long. The rearranged chain carries TRBV23-1 and TRBJ2-7; TRBD1 is a weak D gene call, 6 bases matching. TRBV23-1 is known as an ORF, though its function is uncertain. The input for sequencing was CD4+ T cells sorted from blood, taken at approximately week 36, from a patient treated with tofacitinib. The source is a human donor with alopecia areata. The DNA sequence is as follows: TGCGCCAGCGGGGACAAATTATCCTACGAGCAGTACTTC. Its protein is CASGDKLSYEQYF.